This T cell receptor beta chain was obtained from a study of blood T cell repertoires in COVID-19. This CDR3 is 16 amino acids long. Trimming took 1 base from V and 7 from J; bases not matched to a gene: 7. Germline V CDR1 and CDR2: LGHNA, YNFKEQ. Produced via immunoSEQ multiplex PCR; TCRdb's table is partial and in-frame only. The sample lists some 140,000 clones; roughly four fifths were seen once. V and J are TRBV4-2 and TRBJ2-1; the match to TRBD2 covers 10 bases. The TCR sequence derives from a woman aged 55 to 70 with COVID-19, enrolled during active disease. The specimen was peripheral blood. The CDR3 region has the DNA TGTGCCAGCAGCCAAGTCGTGGCTAGCGGGGGTAATGAGCAGTTCTTC. It encodes CASSQVVASGGNEQFF.